This passage covers 4 T cell receptor beta chains from one sample sequenced in a study of CD8+ T cells in alopecia areata. cDNA prepared by RNA extraction and subsequent reverse transcription served as the template for sequencing. Sequencing was performed with immunoSEQ multiplex PCR; in TCRdb, only in-frame clones are kept and a portion is missing. Here the sample spans about 110,000 clones, roughly 55% being singletons. What was sequenced was NKG2D-low CD8+ T cells sorted from blood. These receptors were obtained from a human donor with alopecia areata.

The chain has TRBV5-6 and TRBJ1-2; a weak D match, TRBD1 (5 bases). CDR1 is SGHDT and CDR2 is YYEEEE in the germline V gene. V was pared by 0 bases and J by 1 base, with 7 bases between. The CDR3 length is 14 residues. CDR3 coding DNA: TGTGCCAGCAGCTTGGGGACAAGTAACTATGGCTACACCTTC. This sequence encodes CASSLGTSNYGYTF.

The chain couples TRBV7-9 to TRBJ2-1; a possible D gene is TRBD1 (5 bases). The germline CDR1 and CDR2 sequences are SEHNR and FQNEAQ (reference sequence). CDR3 size: 13 residues. V was pared by 0 bases and J by 6 bases, with 6 bases between. CDR3 residues: CASSLATGNEQFF. CDR3 sequence (DNA): TGTGCCAGCAGCTTAGCTACAGGCAATGAGCAGTTCTTC.

In the case of this clone: At one of its ends the junction is not consistent with the germline gene, which may arise from a read error. The CDR3 DNA follows: TGTGCCAGCAGCCTAGGGGACAGGGGTGACAATGAGCAGTTCTTC. It specifies CASSLGDRGDNEQFF. V gene TRBV13 combines with J gene TRBJ2-1; 10 nucleotides match TRBD1. CDR1 and CDR2 (germline): PRHDT, FYEKMQ (reference sequence). The CDR3 covers 15 residues.

The J gene is TRBJ2-7, the V gene TRBV7-8, with D perhaps being TRBD1 or TRBD2 (5 bases each). V lost 8 bases, J lost 0 bases, and 17 bases lay in between. Per germline, CDR1 SGHVS and CDR2 FQNEAQ. There are 15 residues in the CDR3. DNA of the CDR3: TGTGCCAGCTTGGGCCCGTTGGGGGACTCCTACGAGCAGTACTTC. Protein product: CASLGPLGDSYEQYF.